Here is one T cell receptor (beta chain) with its context. The authors' processing: Reference gene primer amplification gave nucleated cell count estimates. Profiled with immunoSEQ multiplex PCR; TCRdb holds only in-frame clones, not every one. V and J calls and clone size are those listed in that table; D and trimming were worked out from the DNA. The sample lists around 280,000 clones; about 90% were seen once. This sample is drawn from a study of blood T cell repertoires in COVID-19. The wider study: In each case, the material was cDNA or gDNA derived from T cells, B-cell-depleted T cells, or PBMCs.

Patients of the Seattle cohort, enrolled during active infection, were followed longitudinally. V shed 6 bases and J shed 0 bases, with 12 bases lying between them. The CDR3 has 15 residues. Germline lookup yields CDR1 LGHNT and CDR2 FRNRAP. The chain recombines TRBV12-5 with TRBJ2-1, with D possibly TRBD2 on 6 matching bases. The origin of this receptor is a woman in her thirties with COVID-19, enrolled during active disease. The sample comprised peripheral blood. Here the CDR3 DNA reads TGTGCTAGTGGGATACTCGGGAGCTCCTACAATGAGCAGTTCTTC. Protein sequence: CASGILGSSYNEQFF.